These 32 T cell receptor beta chains were all obtained from the same sample, sequenced in a study of blood T cell repertoires in COVID-19 (dated by TCRdb to 2020 to 2021). The library was obtained by the immunoSEQ multiplex PCR assay. TCRdb re-hosts the immuneACCESS table, in-frame sequences only. Its copies lack some clones; in the studies checked, an unresolved V gene accounts for under half of them, and the cause for the rest is not known. This sample holds under 300,000 clones; 80% to 90% were observed only once. Around 3.2% of the sample belongs to the ten largest clones. The material sequenced was PBMCs or T cells enriched from blood (not recorded which). The receptors originated from a woman in her forties who had been exposed to COVID-19.

The rearrangement links TRBV9 to TRBJ2-1, with D possibly matching TRBD1 (5 bases). CDR3 length equals 15 residues. From germline, CDR1 is SGDLS and CDR2 YYNGEE. Trimming took off 1 base at V and 3 bases at J, with 11 bases between the two ends. This CDR3 is CASSVSLDIYNEQFF. The DNA of the CDR3 is TGTGCCAGCAGCGTAAGCCTGGACATCTACAATGAGCAGTTCTTC. Filled out from reference TRBV9 and TRBJ2-1, the complete variable domain reads DSGVTQTPKHLITATGQRVTLRCSPRSGDLSVYWYQQSLDQGLQFLIQYYNGEERAKGNILERFSAQQFPDLHSELNLSSLELGDSALYFCASSVSLDIYNEQFFGPGTRLTVL.

As regards this clone: A read error may produce the germline difference seen at one junction end. The chain uses TRBV5-1 and TRBJ1-3; D may be TRBD1 (5 bases). This CDR3 is built from 15 residues. The germline gives CDR1 SGHRS, CDR2 YFSETQ. Here the CDR3 reads CASSSGDGSGNTIYF. DNA of the CDR3: TGTGCCAGCAGCTCGGGGGACGGCTCTGGAAACACCATATATTTT. The full variable domain, rest sourced from reference TRBV5-1 and TRBJ1-3, is KAGVTQTPRYLIKTRGQQVTLSCSPISGHRSVSWYQQTPGQGLQFLFEYFSETQRNKGNFPGRFSGRQFSNSRSEMNVSTLELGDSALYLCASSSGDGSGNTIYFGEGSWLTVV.

Details on this clone: This sample includes further DNA sequences coding for the same CDR3. This chain uses TRBV7-9 with TRBJ2-4; D is perhaps TRBD2 (5 bases). Looked up from germline, CDR1 is SEHNR and CDR2 is FQNEAQ (reference sequence). The CDR3 contains 14 residues. Trimming removed 5 bases at V and 0 bases at J, with 8 bases between. Written as DNA, the CDR3 is TGTGCCAGCAGCCAAGGACTAGCCAAAAACATTCAGTACTTC. It encodes CASSQGLAKNIQYF.

The chain uses TRBV7-3 and TRBJ1-1, with a possible D match to TRBD1 (6 bases). The CDR3 is 13 amino acids. V was trimmed by 5 bases and J by 4 bases, leaving 11 bases between them. Germline assignment: CDR1 SGHTA and CDR2 FQGTGA. This CDR3 reads CASSAQGVTEAFF. The CDR3 nucleotides are TGTGCCAGCAGCGCACAGGGAGTCACTGAAGCTTTCTTT.

The rearrangement links TRBV30 to TRBJ2-1; 7 bases are a match to TRBD2. Germline CDR1 GTSNPN, CDR2 SVGIG (reference sequence). With V trimmed by 2 bases and J by 4 bases, 2 bases remained unmatched. The CDR3 consists of 13 residues. This CDR3 reads CAWSPGGYNEQFF. The CDR3 bases are TGTGCCTGGAGTCCGGGGGGATACAATGAGCAGTTCTTC.

CDR3 in amino acids: CASSPTGTGGLANTEAFF. In DNA form, the CDR3 reads TGTGCCAGCTCACCTACCGGGACAGGGGGCTTAGCGAACACTGAAGCTTTCTTT. The chain recombines TRBV18 with TRBJ1-1; 12 bases line up with TRBD1. V was clipped by 3 bases and J by 1 base; unmatched bases: 9. CDR3 length: 18 amino acids. Per germline, CDR1 KGHSH and CDR2 LQKENI.

The chain is built from TRBV14 and TRBJ1-2; D gene uncertain. The V and J ends lost 4 bases and 2 bases respectively, with 11 bases between them. CDR3 length: 14 amino acids. Germline lookup yields CDR1 SGHDN and CDR2 FVKESK. DNA of the CDR3: TGTGCCAGCAGCCGGAGGACGGGAAACTATGGCTACACCTTC. Translating gives CASSRRTGNYGYTF.

The rearrangement uses TRBV19 and TRBJ2-1; D is perhaps TRBD2 (6 bases). V gave up 3 bases and J gave up 8 bases, with 8 bases separating them. Germline CDR1 reads LNHDA; CDR2 reads SQIVND (reference sequence). The CDR3 is made up of 12 amino acids. The CDR3: CASSIRRDEQFF. In DNA form, the CDR3 reads TGTGCCAGTAGTATTCGGAGGGATGAGCAGTTCTTC.

This CDR3 is CASAESGANVLTF. The CDR3 coding sequence is TGTGCCAGTGCCGAGTCTGGGGCCAACGTCCTGACTTTC. The chain joins TRBV2 to TRBJ2-6; no clear D. The CDR3 spans 13 residues. The V gene lost 9 bases and the J gene lost 1 base, with 7 bases spanning the gap. Looked up from germline, CDR1 is SNHLY and CDR2 is FYNNEI.

V gene TRBV19 combines with J gene TRBJ1-2; the D gene is possibly TRBD1 (5 bases). The CDR3 is 13 residues long. V was pared by 3 bases and J by 3 bases, with 8 bases between. Germline V gives CDR1 LNHDA, CDR2 SQIVND (reference sequence). In DNA form, the CDR3 reads TGTGCCAGTAGTATGGACACCTACTATGGCTACACCTTC. This codes for CASSMDTYYGYTF.

The chain is built from TRBV6-4 and TRBJ2-3; 10 bases are a match to TRBD1. The CDR3 contains 14 residues. CDR1 MRHNA and CDR2 SNTAGT come from the germline V gene. J gave up 4 bases and V 2 bases, and 0 bases lay outside the gene matches. CDR3 sequence (DNA): TGTGCCAGCAGTGACGGACAGGGGGCAGATACGCAGTATTTT. This encodes CASSDGQGADTQYF.

The chain couples TRBV6-6 to TRBJ2-3, with D uncertain. CDR3 length: 12 amino acids. The V end lost 6 bases, the J end lost 6 bases, and 10 bases lay between the germline ends. The germline gives CDR1 MNHNY, CDR2 SVGAGI (reference sequence). This CDR3 reads CASSPTRDTQYF. In DNA form, the CDR3 reads TGTGCCAGCAGCCCGACGAGGGATACGCAGTATTTT.

The V and J genes are TRBV9 and TRBJ2-2, with D perhaps TRBD2 (5 bases). Trimming cost V 1 base and J 2 bases, with 9 bases left between them. The CDR3 consists of 15 residues. The germline V gene encodes CDR1 SGDLS and CDR2 YYNGEE. In DNA form, the CDR3 reads TGTGCCAGCAGCGTACAGCGACTAAACACCGGGGAGCTGTTTTTT. It codes for CASSVQRLNTGELFF.

The J gene is TRBJ1-2, the V gene TRBV18; D unclear. The CDR3 length is 11 residues. V lost 3 bases, J lost 6 bases, and 5 bases lay in between. Germline CDR1 and CDR2: KGHSH and LQKENI. The CDR3 sequence is CASSPADGYTF. DNA of the CDR3: TGTGCCAGCTCACCGGCGGATGGCTACACCTTC.

This chain uses TRBV24-1 with TRBJ2-3, with TRBD2 matching 8 bases. Germline assignment: CDR1 KGHDR and CDR2 SFDVKD. V shed 3 bases and J 0 bases; nucleotides not matched to a gene: 7. This CDR3 region has 17 residues. CDR3 DNA: TGTGCCACCAGTGATAGGCGCCCTAGCGGGAGCACAGATACGCAGTATTTT. The encoded protein is CATSDRRPSGSTDTQYF.

Note on this clone: Germline and junction disagree at one end, which may indicate a read error. The chain is built from TRBV20-1 and TRBJ1-1, with TRBD1 identical over 9 bases. CDR1 and CDR2 (germline): DFQATT, SNEGSKA (reference sequence). The length of the CDR3 is 10 residues. The CDR3 DNA follows: TGCAGTGCGAGAGACAGGGGGGCTTTCTTT. This sequence encodes CSARDRGAFF.

The chain employs TRBV14 and TRBJ1-2; D unresolved. The CDR3 is 17 amino acids. Germline CDR1 reads SGHDN; CDR2 reads FVKESK. The V end was cut by 0 bases, the J end by 2 bases, with 16 bases between. In DNA, the CDR3 is TGTGCCAGCAGCCAAGAGCGATGGAGGGCGAGGAACTATGGCTACACCTTC. It is translated as CASSQERWRARNYGYTF.

The V gene is TRBV3-1 (or the pseudogene TRBV3-2), the J gene TRBJ2-4, with D perhaps matching TRBD2 (6 bases). V lost 3 bases to trimming and J lost 2 bases, with 14 bases between them. The length of the CDR3 is 16 residues. Germline CDR1 and CDR2: LGHDT and YNNKEL (reference sequence). CDR3 coding DNA: TGTGCCAGCAGCCAGAGGACGGGAGATCCCAAAAACATTCAGTACTTC. This encodes CASSQRTGDPKNIQYF.

V gene TRBV7-9 combines with J gene TRBJ2-1; the match to TRBD2 covers 7 bases. This CDR3 contains 16 residues. CDR1 and CDR2 (germline): SEHNR, FQNEAQ (reference sequence). J was trimmed by 2 bases and V by 5 bases; bases with no gene match: 9. The CDR3 loop reads CASSPPVAGAYNEQFF. The DNA for the CDR3 is TGTGCCAGCAGCCCCCCGGTGGCGGGGGCCTACAATGAGCAGTTCTTC.

The CDR3 sequence: CASSDSSDSSPLHF. CDR3 coding DNA: TGTGCCAGCAGTGACTCATCGGACAGTTCACCCCTCCACTTT. The rearrangement links TRBV2 to TRBJ1-6; tentatively, D is TRBD1 (6 bases). This CDR3 contains 14 residues. V lost 3 bases, J lost 9 bases, and 12 bases lay in between. Looked up from germline, CDR1 is SNHLY and CDR2 is FYNNEI. Full variable domain (missing parts from reference TRBV2 and TRBJ1-6): EPEVTQTPSHQVTQMGQEVILRCVPISNHLYFYWYRQILGQKVEFLVSFYNNEISEKSEIFDDQFSVERPDGSNFTLKIRSTKLEDSAMYFCASSDSSDSSPLHFGNGTRLTVT.

The chain recombines TRBV18 with TRBJ1-1; D is uncertain. Between the trimmed V and J ends, which lost 3 bases and 3 bases, there was a span of 8 bases. This CDR3 contains 13 residues. Looked up from germline, CDR1 is KGHSH and CDR2 is LQKENI. The DNA for the CDR3 is TGTGCCAGCTCACCGGAACAGTACACTGAAGCTTTCTTT. The encoded protein is CASSPEQYTEAFF.

The chain recombines TRBV11-3 with TRBJ2-3, with 7 bases lining up with TRBD2. With 5 bases clipped from V and 4 bases from J, the junction kept 12 bases outside the gene matches. Germline V CDR1 and CDR2: SGHNT, YENEEA. This CDR3 has 16 amino acids. The chain's CDR3 is CASSPRTGSGADTQYF. The CDR3 nucleotides are TGTGCCAGCAGCCCCAGGACCGGAAGCGGGGCAGATACGCAGTATTTT. The full variable domain, its missing parts supplied by reference TRBV11-3 and TRBJ2-3, is EAGVVQSPRYKIIEKKQPVAFWCNPISGHNTLYWYLQNLGQGPELLIRYENEEAVDDSQLPKDRFSAERLKGVDSTLKIQPAELGDSAVYLCASSPRTGSGADTQYFGPGTRLTVL.

Concerning this clone: Other nucleotide sequences in the sample specify the same CDR3. The rearrangement joins TRBV10-3 to TRBJ1-4; no reliable D call. CDR3 length equals 15 residues. V dropped 0 bases and J dropped 4 bases, with 9 bases sitting between them. Germline CDR1 is ENHRY and CDR2 is SYGVKD. CDR3 bases: TGTGCCATCAGTGAGTCGACGGGGTATAATGAAAAACTGTTTTTT. Its translation is CAISESTGYNEKLFF.

CDR3 sequence (DNA): TGTGCCAGCAGCTTACCCATGAGCGGGAGGTACGAAGAGACCCAGTACTTC. Translating it yields CASSLPMSGRYEETQYF. This chain uses TRBV7-9 with TRBJ2-5, with 9 bases lining up with TRBD2. Germline CDR1 and CDR2: SEHNR and FQNEAQ (reference sequence). The CDR3 is made up of 17 amino acids. J lost 3 bases, V lost 2 bases, and 10 bases had no gene match.

The chain recombines TRBV4-1 with TRBJ2-7; the D gene is possibly TRBD2 (7 bases). The CDR3 sequence is 13 residues long. Germline CDR1 reads MGHRA; CDR2 reads YSYEKL. V was pared by 4 bases and J by 6 bases, with 13 bases between. For the CDR3, the DNA is TGCGCCAGCAGCCTTCGGGGGGCCTCCGAGCAGTACTTC. Translation: CASSLRGASEQYF.

This chain joins TRBV27 and TRBJ1-1; a weak D match, TRBD1 (5 bases). This CDR3 comprises 12 residues. V lost 5 bases and J 6 bases, leaving 10 bases between the germline ends. The germline V gene has CDR1 MNHEY and CDR2 SMNVEV (reference sequence). Here the CDR3 DNA reads TGTGCCAGCAGTCCCGGACACTCTGAAGCTTTCTTT. Its protein is CASSPGHSEAFF.

The chain couples TRBV4-2 to TRBJ2-2, with D perhaps matching TRBD2 (6 bases). Trimming removed 1 base at V and 13 bases at J, with 13 bases between. This CDR3 region has 13 residues. Per the germline V gene, CDR1 is LGHNA and CDR2 is YNFKEQ. Here the CDR3 DNA reads TGTGCCAGCAGCCAAGGGACTACGCCCGCGCTGTTTTTT. It specifies CASSQGTTPALFF.

For the CDR3, the DNA is TGTGCCACCAGCCGGATAGGGACTAGCGGGGAAAATGAGCAGTTCTTC. It is translated as CATSRIGTSGENEQFF. This chain joins TRBV15 and TRBJ2-1; TRBD2 agrees at 13 bases. CDR1 LNHNV and CDR2 YYDKDF come from the germline V gene (reference sequence). This CDR3 region has 16 residues. Germline trimming cut 5 bases from V and 7 bases from J; bases unmatched to any gene: 8. Full variable domain (rest looked up from reference TRBV15 and TRBJ2-1): DAMVIQNPRYQVTQFGKPVTLSCSQTLNHNVMYWYQQKSSQAPKLLFHYYDKDFNNEADTPDNFQSRRPNTSFCFLDIRSPGLGDTAMYLCATSRIGTSGENEQFFGPGTRLTVL.

J is TRBJ1-6 and V is TRBV19; TRBD1 is a possible D gene (6 bases). From germline, CDR1 is LNHDA and CDR2 SQIVND (reference sequence). The germline V and J ends were trimmed by 2 bases and 7 bases, with 12 bases remaining between them. The CDR3 length is 15 residues. CDR3 in amino acids: CASSISQGRNSPLHF. CDR3 nucleotides: TGTGCCAGTAGTATATCCCAGGGGCGGAATTCACCCCTCCACTTT.

The CDR3 DNA reads as TGTGCTAGCCAGGACAGGGGCAACACTGAAGCTTTCTTT. This encodes CASQDRGNTEAFF. The chain has TRBV12-5 and TRBJ1-1; 9 positions agree with TRBD1. Germline V lookup: CDR1 LGHNT, CDR2 FRNRAP. Unmatched junction bases numbered 4, after V lost 9 bases and J lost 2 bases. CDR3 length: 13 residues.

This rearrangement joins TRBV27 to TRBJ1-5, with a possible D match to TRBD1 (6 bases). In germline, CDR1 is MNHEY, CDR2 SMNVEV (reference sequence). The CDR3 length is 15 residues. V was cut by 6 bases and J by 0 bases, with 12 bases left in between. Here the CDR3 DNA reads TGTGCCAGCAGACTACAGGGATATAGCAATCAGCCCCAGCATTTT. Translation gives CASRLQGYSNQPQHF.

The CDR3 protein is CASSIVVQHNYGYTF. CDR3 in DNA: TGTGCCAGTAGTATAGTTGTACAGCATAACTATGGCTACACCTTC. The chain couples TRBV19 to TRBJ1-2; D is unresolved. Germline V gene data show CDR1 as LNHDA and CDR2 as SQIVND (reference sequence). There are 15 residues in the CDR3. The germline V and J ends were trimmed by 1 base and 1 base, with 10 bases remaining between them.